The 10 T cell receptor beta chains below all came from one sample that was sequenced in a study of T cells in Graves' hyperthyroidism and ophthalmopathy. Using RNA transcripts as the source, TCR beta CDR3 regions were amplified. Initially, a first-round RT-PCR of the TCR CDR3 employed the HTBI primer set. One entry per CDR3 protein results from TCRdb running MiXCR on the multiplex PCR reads. This sample yields about 510,000 distinct CDR3 sequences, of which approximately 49% are seen a single time; around two fifths belongs to the top ten. The sample consisted of peripheral blood or thyroid tissue (not recorded which). These receptors all come from an adult woman with Graves' disease, either hyperthyroidism or ophthalmopathy (not recorded which).

Only a few counts were recorded for this clonotype. This chain links TRBV7-2 with TRBJ2-2; no firm D call. The germline V gene has CDR1 SGHTA and CDR2 FQGNSA. This CDR3 is 13 amino acids long. Trimming cost V 6 bases and J 4 bases, with 9 bases left between them. In DNA, the CDR3 is TGTGCCAGCAGGCAGGACGGCACCGGGGAGCTGTTTTTT. It translates to CASRQDGTGELFF. Drawing the rest from reference TRBV7-2 and TRBJ2-2, the complete variable domain is GAGVSQSPSNKVTEKGKDVELRCDPISGHTALYWYRQSLGQGLEFLIYFQGNSAPDKSGLPSDRFSAERTGGSVSTLTIQRTQQEDSAVYLCASRQDGTGELFFGEGSRLTVL.

This clonotype has just a few counts. J is TRBJ2-7 and V is TRBV19, with no clear D. V was shortened by 3 bases and J by 6 bases, with 15 bases between the two germline ends. Germline-derived CDR1 and CDR2 are LNHDA and SQIVND (reference sequence). This CDR3 has 14 residues. CDR3 sequence reads: CASSIGPVNREQYF. The DNA of the CDR3 is TGTGCCAGTAGTATTGGACCGGTGAATCGCGAGCAGTACTTC.

The V and J genes are TRBV19 and TRBJ1-5; the D gene is possibly TRBD1 (5 bases). Trimming pared 5 bases from V and 6 bases from J, leaving 14 bases between. Germline V gives CDR1 LNHDA, CDR2 SQIVND (reference sequence). CDR3 length: 14 residues. This CDR3 reads CASSSRDACQPQHF. The CDR3 nucleotides are TGTGCCAGTAGTTCCAGGGACGCTTGTCAGCCCCAGCATTTT. The full variable domain, in which reference TRBV19 and TRBJ1-5 provide the parts outside the CDR3, is DGGITQSPKYLFRKEGQNVTLSCEQNLNHDAMYWYRQDPGQGLRLIYYSQIVNDFQKGDIAEGYSVSREKKESFPLTVTSAQKNPTAFYLCASSSRDACQPQHFGDGTRLSIL.

The rearrangement uses TRBV25-1 and TRBJ1-1, with D possibly being TRBD1 (6 bases). Germline CDR1 is MGHDK and CDR2 is SYGVNS. This CDR3 spans 12 amino acids. The germline V and J ends were trimmed by 1 base and 10 bases, with 10 bases remaining between them. The CDR3 coding sequence is TGTGCCAGCAGTGAATGGGGGCGGGGAGCTTTCTTT. It yields the protein CASSEWGRGAFF.

The chain joins TRBV20-1 to TRBJ2-7; D could derive from TRBD1 or TRBD2 (5 bases each). Trimming took off 0 bases at V and 0 bases at J, with 18 bases between the two ends. This CDR3 spans 17 amino acids. CDR1 and CDR2 (germline): DFQATT, SNEGSKA (reference sequence). CDR3 nucleotides: TGCAGTGCTAGAGATCTTGGGGGTAGCGCGGACTCCTACGAGCAGTACTTC. Encoded protein: CSARDLGGSADSYEQYF.

This sequence joins TRBV10-3 and TRBJ1-2, with 7 bases fitting TRBD1. The CDR3 runs 15 residues. CDR1 is ENHRY, CDR2 SYGVKD, per germline. V was clipped by 6 bases and J by 2 bases; unmatched bases: 9. This chain's CDR3 is CAISATGMGNYGYTF. CDR3 nucleotides: TGTGCCATCAGCGCGACAGGGATGGGGAACTATGGCTACACCTTC.

Concerning this clonotype: Likely a read error: the CDR3 ends without its conserved phenylalanine or tryptophan. The DNA is left out, because the CDR3 cannot be placed on it with certainty; the CDR3 is given as TCRdb lists it. J is TRBJ2-6 and V is TRBV7-2; the listed D gene, TRBD2, was not tested against the DNA. Including both end residues, the CDR3 is 9 amino acids long. Germline-derived CDR1 and CDR2 are SGHTA and FQGNSA. The CDR3 here is CASRGPALT.

This rearrangement joins TRBV20-1 to TRBJ2-2, with D possibly matching TRBD2 (5 bases). Germline CDR1 DFQATT, CDR2 SNEGSKA (reference sequence). The CDR3 consists of 13 residues. V was pared by 0 bases and J by 6 bases, with 8 bases between. CDR3 sequence (DNA): TGCAGTGCTAGAGATGGAGGATCCGGGGAGCTGTTTTTT. It encodes CSARDGGSGELFF.

The table lists this clonotype with many counts. The V gene is TRBV12-3 or TRBV12-4, the J gene TRBJ1-3; the D is unclear. The germline V and J ends were trimmed by 2 bases and 0 bases, with 5 bases remaining between them. The CDR3 has 14 amino acids. DNA for the CDR3: TGTGCCAGCAGTTTAAAAGTCTCTGGAAACACCATATATTTT. Amino acid sequence: CASSLKVSGNTIYF.

This chain uses TRBV10-3 with TRBJ1-1, with D possibly matching TRBD1 (6 bases). CDR3 length: 14 amino acids. V dropped 8 bases and J dropped 1 base, with 14 bases sitting between them. In germline, CDR1 is ENHRY, CDR2 SYGVKD. CDR3 bases: TGTGCCATCCGCGTAGACAGGACGAACACTGAAGCTTTCTTT. Its translation: CAIRVDRTNTEAFF.